Presented here are 10 T cell receptor beta chains from one specimen sequenced in a study of cytomegalovirus exposure and HLA in healthy donors. The PCR was carried out with 60 Vbeta primers and 13 Jbeta primers. Generated by immunoSEQ multiplex PCR, the TCRdb table keeps only in-frame clones and is missing some. The data show approximately 160,000 clones, about 80% seen once. The sequenced sample consisted of PBMCs. All receptors come from a male donor in good health and CMV-seronegative.

This sequence joins TRBV25-1 and TRBJ2-7; 8 bases map to TRBD2. Germline V gene lookup returns CDR1 MGHDK and CDR2 SYGVNS. This CDR3 is 14 amino acids long. Trimming cost V 2 bases and J 3 bases; bases outside gene matches: 3. The CDR3 protein is CASSESGSIYEQYF. As DNA, the CDR3 is TGTGCCAGCAGTGAAAGCGGGAGTATCTACGAGCAGTACTTC.

The J gene is TRBJ2-7, the V gene TRBV15; 8 nucleotides line up with TRBD1. The CDR3 is made up of 18 amino acids. Unmatched junction bases numbered 16, after V lost 3 bases and J lost 3 bases. Germline V gene data show CDR1 as LNHNV and CDR2 as YYDKDF (reference sequence). This chain's CDR3 is CATSSPPGGGQGLYEQYF. CDR3 nucleotide sequence: TGTGCCACCAGCAGTCCCCCCGGGGGAGGACAGGGACTCTACGAGCAGTACTTC.

The V gene is TRBV25-1, the J gene TRBJ1-2; D unresolved. This CDR3 has 13 amino acids. Trimming removed 3 bases at V and 2 bases at J, with 7 bases between. Germline assignment: CDR1 MGHDK and CDR2 SYGVNS. DNA of the CDR3: TGTGCCAGCAGTGATCTGCTAAACTATGGCTACACCTTC. Translating it yields CASSDLLNYGYTF.

The chain combines TRBV5-6 with TRBJ1-2, with no clear D. The germline gives CDR1 SGHDT, CDR2 YYEEEE. V was clipped by 0 bases and J by 8 bases, with 14 bases between them. This CDR3 has 14 residues. CDR3 region: CASSLALVTSGYTF. As DNA, the CDR3 is TGTGCCAGCAGCTTGGCCTTAGTAACGAGCGGCTACACCTTC.

The rearrangement joins TRBV28 to TRBJ2-5; TRBD2 agrees at 15 bases. V was clipped by 8 bases and J by 1 base; unmatched bases: 17. The CDR3 totals 20 residues. The V gene's germline CDR1 is MDHEN and CDR2 SYDVKM. CDR3 bases: TGTGCCAGCTCCCACCCTCCGGGACTAGCGGGGGGCCCCTCCCAAGAGACCCAGTACTTC. Translated, it gives CASSHPPGLAGGPSQETQYF.

This clone was observed a handful of times. J is TRBJ2-1 and V is TRBV5-1; D may be TRBD2 (5 bases). V lost 0 bases and J lost 9, with 10 bases in between. This CDR3 comprises 13 residues. Germline values: CDR1 SGHRS, CDR2 YFSETQ. CDR3 DNA sequence: TGCGCCAGCAGCTTGGGTCCCCGGGGTGAGCAGTTCTTC. Translation: CASSLGPRGEQFF.

The chain employs TRBV2 and TRBJ1-2; possible D gene TRBD1, 5 bases. The germline gives CDR1 SNHLY, CDR2 FYNNEI. The CDR3 spans 14 residues. The V and J ends lost 5 bases and 7 bases respectively, with 17 bases between them. The CDR3 region is CASSPSQAVGGYTF. The CDR3 DNA is TGTGCCAGCAGTCCTTCACAGGCGGTAGGTGGCTACACCTTC.

The chain employs TRBV6-5 and TRBJ1-5; the D is unclear. Germline CDR1 reads MNHEY; CDR2 reads SVGAGI. The CDR3 runs 15 residues. Trimming removed 6 bases at V and 4 bases at J, with 16 bases between. The CDR3 region is CASRLGSSSNQPQHF. CDR3 DNA sequence: TGTGCCAGCAGACTTGGGAGCTCCTCGAATCAGCCCCAGCATTTT.

A few counts support this clone. The chain employs TRBV4-1 and TRBJ1-1; TRBD1 matches 8 bases. V trimming: 5 bases; J trimming: 7 bases; junction bases outside the gene matches: 15. The CDR3 loop spans 16 amino acids. Germline V lookup: CDR1 MGHRA, CDR2 YSYEKL. The CDR3, as DNA: TGCGCCAGCAGCATTACACAGGGGGGGGTTAATGGTGAAGCTTTCTTT. It is translated as CASSITQGGVNGEAFF.

The chain employs TRBV6-5 and TRBJ1-4; 7 bases align to TRBD1. The CDR3 has 12 residues. V dropped 5 bases and J dropped 15; count of bases not matched to a gene: 9. The germline V gene has CDR1 MNHEY and CDR2 SVGAGI. CDR3 bases: TGTGCCAGCAGTACCAGGACAGGACCAATGTTTTTT. Its translation is CASSTRTGPMFF.